These 16 T cell receptor beta chains originate from one sample sequenced in a study of shared clonotypes between healthy human individuals (dated by TCRdb to the early 2020s). The library was made by the immunoSEQ multiplex PCR assay. In its TCRdb copy, this immuneACCESS table keeps in-frame sequences only and misses some clones. Where compared with another copy, unresolved V genes explain less than half of these, and the others have no known cause. Here the sample has about 1 million clones; 75% to 85% occur a single time. The ten largest make up 0.4% to 0.55% of the sample. Material: memory CD4+ T cells from PBMCs. Sample cell subset or site, as interpreted from the label and publication: CD45RA-negative fraction. These receptors were collected from a man in his late teens or twenties in good health. Some clones in this sample may be carry-over from other donors' samples.

The chain joins TRBV27 to TRBJ2-4, with 9 bases matching TRBD1. The CDR3 runs to 14 residues. J was trimmed by 6 bases and V by 5 bases; bases with no gene match: 5. Germline V lookup: CDR1 MNHEY, CDR2 SMNVEV (reference sequence). CDR3 residues: CASSRQGERNIQYF. Written as DNA, the CDR3 is TGTGCCAGCAGTCGACAGGGGGAAAGAAACATTCAGTACTTC.

J is TRBJ1-1 and V is TRBV19; 7 nucleotides align to TRBD1. From germline, CDR1 is LNHDA and CDR2 SQIVND (reference sequence). The CDR3 has 13 amino acids. V dropped 7 bases and J dropped 3; count of bases not matched to a gene: 5. The CDR3 DNA is TGTGCCAGTATTGAACAGGGGTACACTGAAGCTTTCTTT. It codes for CASIEQGYTEAFF.

This clone was seen only a few times. The J gene is TRBJ1-3, the V gene TRBV14; no definite D call. Germline CDR1 SGHDN, CDR2 FVKESK. CDR3 length: 14 amino acids. With 5 bases removed from V and 3 bases from J, the gap between germline ends came to 11 bases. Here the CDR3 reads CASSSLLFGNTIYF. CDR3 DNA sequence: TGTGCCAGCAGCTCCCTCCTATTTGGAAACACCATATATTTT.

J is TRBJ2-4 and V is TRBV2, with D possibly being TRBD2 (6 bases). Deletions cut 6 bases from V and 12 bases from J, with 18 bases between. CDR1 and CDR2 from the germline V gene are SNHLY and FYNNEI. The CDR3 has 13 residues. The DNA for the CDR3 is TGTGCCAGCAGCGGACGACTAGTTTTCAGTCAGTACTTC. Translation: CASSGRLVFSQYF.

V and J are TRBV29-1 and TRBJ2-6; possible D gene TRBD1, 6 bases. The CDR3 spans 18 residues. Trimming pared 0 bases from V and 3 bases from J, leaving 18 bases between. Germline V gives CDR1 SQVTM, CDR2 ANQGSEA. The CDR3 loop is CSVEDLQGWFGGANVLTF. DNA of the CDR3: TGCAGCGTTGAAGATTTACAGGGATGGTTCGGTGGGGCCAACGTCCTGACTTTC.

This chain connects TRBV28 to TRBJ1-5; D gene ambiguous. The germline CDR1 and CDR2 sequences are MDHEN and SYDVKM. Trimming pared 10 bases from V and 3 bases from J, leaving 13 bases between. CDR3 size: 13 residues. The DNA for the CDR3 is TGTGCCACCGGAGGTGGGCTCAATCAGCCCCAGCATTTT. It translates to CATGGGLNQPQHF.

This clone has only a few counts. DNA for the CDR3: TGCGCCAGCAGCTTGACTCCCGAACCCGGAGATACGCAGTATTTT. This encodes CASSLTPEPGDTQYF. The chain employs TRBV5-1 and TRBJ2-3; D is ambiguous. The CDR3 covers 15 residues. Germline values: CDR1 SGHRS, CDR2 YFSETQ. V was trimmed by 1 base and J by 5 bases, leaving 14 bases between them.

V and J are TRBV30 and TRBJ1-5; D gene ambiguous. This CDR3 contains 14 residues. The V end lost 2 bases, the J end lost 7 bases, and 15 bases lay between the germline ends. Germline loops: CDR1 GTSNPN, CDR2 SVGIG (reference sequence). As DNA, the CDR3 is TGTGCCTGGAGTTGGTACGGGCAAAGGCAGCCCCAGCATTTT. As protein: CAWSWYGQRQPQHF.

As concerns this clone: It may be a read error: a sequence one base away is much more abundant. The same CDR3 arises from other DNA sequences in this sample as well. The chain joins TRBV7-2 to TRBJ1-1; no definite D call. This CDR3 spans 13 amino acids. V was pared by 1 base and J by 1 base, with 4 bases between. Germline-derived CDR1 and CDR2 are SGHTA and FQGNSA. This CDR3 is CASSLVRNTEAFF. CDR3 DNA: TGTGCCAGCAGCTTAGTCCGGAACACTGAAGCTTTCTTT.

This clone was picked up one time. The rearrangement joins TRBV10-3 to TRBJ2-7; D possibly uses TRBD1 or TRBD2 (5 bases each). CDR3 length equals 14 residues. CDR1 ENHRY and CDR2 SYGVKD come from the germline V gene. V shed 5 bases and J shed 0 bases, with 11 bases lying between them. In DNA, the CDR3 is TGTGCCATCAGTCAGGGACGGTCCTCCTACGAGCAGTACTTC. Its translation is CAISQGRSSYEQYF.

V and J are TRBV11-2 and TRBJ2-7, with D uncertain. V was shortened by 3 bases and J by 1 base, with 7 bases between the two germline ends. The CDR3 is made up of 13 amino acids. Germline CDR1 and CDR2: SGHAT and FQNNGV. CDR3 sequence: CASSFGISYEQYF. The CDR3 DNA sequence: TGTGCCAGCAGCTTTGGGATTTCCTACGAGCAGTACTTC.

The genes are TRBV7-2 and TRBJ1-5, with 9 bases lining up with TRBD1. The CDR3 length is 16 residues. V gave up 5 bases and J gave up 7 bases; unmatched junction bases: 12. CDR1 and CDR2 (germline): SGHTA, FQGNSA. The CDR3 reads CASSLGGTGNGQPQHF. CDR3 nucleotide sequence: TGTGCCAGCAGCCTCGGAGGGACAGGGAATGGACAGCCCCAGCATTTT.

This chain's CDR3 is CASSLAAAWETQYF. CDR3 nucleotide sequence: TGCGCCAGCAGCTTAGCGGCAGCTTGGGAGACCCAGTACTTC. This rearrangement joins TRBV5-1 to TRBJ2-5; possibly TRBD2 for D (5 bases). The V end was cut by 2 bases, the J end by 5 bases, with 13 bases between. The CDR3 length is 14 residues. Germline V gives CDR1 SGHRS, CDR2 YFSETQ.

The rearrangement uses TRBV10-3 and TRBJ2-2; D uncertain. V shed 10 bases and J shed 6 bases, with 21 bases lying between them. CDR1 is ENHRY, CDR2 SYGVKD, per germline. The CDR3 runs to 15 residues. CDR3 loop: CASTNRPTGPGELFF. The CDR3 DNA reads as TGTGCCAGCACCAATCGGCCCACCGGCCCCGGGGAGCTGTTTTTT.

This clone was detected a few times. The chain carries TRBV2 and TRBJ1-2, with D perhaps matching TRBD1 (6 bases). Trimming left V 8 bases short and J 4 bases short, with 17 bases between. Germline CDR1 and CDR2: SNHLY and FYNNEI. The CDR3 is 14 amino acids. CDR3 loop: CASSRETGIYGYTF. In DNA, the CDR3 is TGTGCCAGCTCGCGGGAGACAGGCATCTATGGCTACACCTTC.

The chain recombines TRBV4-2 with TRBJ2-7; 7 positions match TRBD1. The CDR3 is made up of 15 amino acids. Unmatched junction bases numbered 7, after V lost 0 bases and J lost 5 bases. In germline, CDR1 is LGHNA, CDR2 YNFKEQ. DNA of the CDR3: TGTGCCAGCAGCCAAGAGCCAGGGGGAAGCCACGAGCAGTACTTC. It translates to CASSQEPGGSHEQYF.